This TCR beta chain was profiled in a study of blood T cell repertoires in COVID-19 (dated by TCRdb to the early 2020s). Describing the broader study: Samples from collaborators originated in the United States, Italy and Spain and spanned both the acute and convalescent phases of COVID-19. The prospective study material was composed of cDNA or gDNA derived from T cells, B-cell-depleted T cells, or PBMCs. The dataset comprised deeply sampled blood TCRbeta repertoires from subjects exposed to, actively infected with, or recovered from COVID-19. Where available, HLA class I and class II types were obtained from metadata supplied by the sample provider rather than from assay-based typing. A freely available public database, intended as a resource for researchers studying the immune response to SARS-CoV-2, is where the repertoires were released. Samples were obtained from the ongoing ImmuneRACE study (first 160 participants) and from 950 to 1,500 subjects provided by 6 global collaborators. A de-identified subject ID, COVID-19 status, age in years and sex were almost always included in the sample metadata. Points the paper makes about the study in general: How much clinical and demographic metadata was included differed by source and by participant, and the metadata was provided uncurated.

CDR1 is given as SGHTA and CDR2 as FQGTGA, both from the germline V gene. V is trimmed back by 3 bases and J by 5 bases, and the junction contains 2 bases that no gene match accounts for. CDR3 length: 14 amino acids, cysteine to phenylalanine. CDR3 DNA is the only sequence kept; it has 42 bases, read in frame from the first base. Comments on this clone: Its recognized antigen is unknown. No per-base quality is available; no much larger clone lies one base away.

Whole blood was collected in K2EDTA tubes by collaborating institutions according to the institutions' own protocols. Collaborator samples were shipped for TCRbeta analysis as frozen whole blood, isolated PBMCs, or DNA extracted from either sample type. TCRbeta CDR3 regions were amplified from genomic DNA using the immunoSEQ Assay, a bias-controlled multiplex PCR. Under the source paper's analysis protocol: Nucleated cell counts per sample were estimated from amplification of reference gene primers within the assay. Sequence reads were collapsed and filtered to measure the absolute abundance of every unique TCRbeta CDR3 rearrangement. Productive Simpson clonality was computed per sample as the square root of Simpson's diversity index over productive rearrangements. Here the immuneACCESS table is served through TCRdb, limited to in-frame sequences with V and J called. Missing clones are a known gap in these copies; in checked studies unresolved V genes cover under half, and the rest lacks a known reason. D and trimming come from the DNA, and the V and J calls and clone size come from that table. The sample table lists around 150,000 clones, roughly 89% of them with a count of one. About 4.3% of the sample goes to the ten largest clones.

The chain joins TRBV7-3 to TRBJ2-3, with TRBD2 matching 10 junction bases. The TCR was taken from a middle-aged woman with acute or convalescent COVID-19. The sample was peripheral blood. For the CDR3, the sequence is CASSLLAGEDTQYF. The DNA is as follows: TGTGCCAGCAGCTTGCTAGCGGGGGAAGATACGCAGTATTTT.